These 3 T cell receptor beta chains came from one sample sequenced in a study of T cells expressing NK-cell markers. With the 5' RACE reads reprocessed, TCRdb shows one record per CDR3 protein and no DNA. The sample's table shows 440,000 or so distinct CDR3 sequences. Input material: blood T cells: a sorted CD56 or NKG2C T cell subset, CD4+ or CD8+ T cells, or bulk PBMC T cells (not recorded which). Receptor source: a woman aged 18-70 years in good health.

V and J are TRBV12-3 or TRBV12-4 and TRBJ2-7. This CDR3 region has 12 residues. The CDR3 loop reads CASSLALLNSDF.

J is TRBJ2-1 and V is TRBV18. The CDR3 runs 15 residues. CDR1 KGHSH and CDR2 LQKENI come from the germline V gene. The CDR3: CASSPVPISYNEQFF.

This chain connects TRBV27 to TRBJ2-1; TCRdb calls TRBD1, which cannot be checked without DNA. The germline gives CDR1 MNHEY, CDR2 SMNVEV (reference sequence). The CDR3 consists of 14 residues. The CDR3 protein is CASEGRDGSNEQFF.